What follows are 13 T cell receptor beta chains derived from one specimen sequenced in a study of shared clonotypes between healthy human individuals. Data came from immunoSEQ multiplex PCR; TCRdb stores just in-frame clones and leaves some out. Here the sample spans fewer than 500,000 clones, about 80% being singletons. Material: PBMCs. The receptors here all came from a woman aged 40 to 50 in good health. Some clones in this sample may be carry-over from other donors' samples.

In its sample, this clone was seen once. The chain combines TRBV13 with TRBJ1-2; TRBD1 aligns across 9 bases. Germline CDR1 PRHDT, CDR2 FYEKMQ (reference sequence). This CDR3 comprises 14 residues. J was trimmed by 5 bases and V by 3 bases; bases with no gene match: 4. This chain's CDR3 is CASSFRDRDYGYTF. The CDR3 coding sequence is TGTGCCAGCAGCTTCCGGGACAGGGATTATGGCTACACCTTC.

The rearrangement joins TRBV5-1 to TRBJ2-1; tentatively, D is TRBD2 (5 bases). The CDR3 length is 14 residues. Trimming stripped 4 bases from V and 6 bases from J, with 14 bases between. The germline V gene encodes CDR1 SGHRS and CDR2 YFSETQ. The CDR3 bases are TGCGCCAGCAGCCCCCGGACGGAGGTCAATGAGCAGTTCTTC. Amino acids: CASSPRTEVNEQFF.

The chain links TRBV27 to TRBJ2-7; D gene uncertain. This CDR3 spans 15 amino acids. Between the trimmed V and J ends, which lost 6 bases and 0 bases, there was a span of 15 bases. From germline, CDR1 is MNHEY and CDR2 SMNVEV (reference sequence). Here the CDR3 reads CASRQLGPTSYEQYF. The CDR3, as DNA: TGTGCCAGCAGGCAGCTTGGACCCACCTCCTACGAGCAGTACTTC.

The chain employs TRBV18 and TRBJ2-5, with 7 bases that match TRBD1. V shed 4 bases and J 1 base; nucleotides not matched to a gene: 6. The CDR3 consists of 15 residues. Per the germline V gene, CDR1 is KGHSH and CDR2 is LQKENI. CDR3 in DNA: TGTGCCAGCTCACTTAACCGGGACAGCCAAGAGACCCAGTACTTC. This translates into CASSLNRDSQETQYF.

The V and J genes are TRBV19 and TRBJ2-4; 11 nucleotides agree with TRBD2. The CDR3 runs 18 residues. J gave up 2 bases and V 4 bases, and 10 bases lay outside the gene matches. Germline CDR1 is LNHDA and CDR2 is SQIVND (reference sequence). The CDR3 sequence is CASSSGVAGGMTKNIQYF. In nucleotides, the CDR3 is TGTGCCAGTAGTAGCGGGGTAGCGGGAGGGATGACCAAAAACATTCAGTACTTC.

This CDR3 reads CASSFPLGLAGGSGTDTQYF. The CDR3 nucleotides read TGTGCCAGCAGTTTCCCCTTAGGACTAGCGGGAGGTAGTGGGACAGATACGCAGTATTTT. The rearrangement uses TRBV28 and TRBJ2-3, with 14 bases matching TRBD2. CDR1 and CDR2 from the germline V gene are MDHEN and SYDVKM. V lost 3 bases, J lost 3 bases, and 14 bases stayed unmatched. The CDR3 sequence is 20 residues long.

This clone was recorded at least ten times. Other DNA sequences in this sample translate to the same CDR3. The rearrangement joins TRBV30 to TRBJ1-2; no reliable D call. Trimming removed 2 bases at V and 4 bases at J, with 11 bases between. The CDR3 covers 13 residues. Per the germline V gene, CDR1 is GTSNPN and CDR2 is SVGIG (reference sequence). The CDR3 nucleotides are TGTGCCTGGAGTCCTGGCTTAAGCTATGGCTACACCTTC. Encoded protein: CAWSPGLSYGYTF.

As regards this clone: A clone one base away is much larger, so this may be a read error. This chain uses TRBV11-2 with TRBJ2-7; a possible D gene is TRBD2 (6 bases). Per the germline V gene, CDR1 is SGHAT and CDR2 is FQNNGV. Trimming cost V 2 bases and J 2 bases, with 10 bases left between them. CDR3 length equals 14 residues. The CDR3 here is CASSLQRAPYEQYF. The CDR3 nucleotides are TGTGCCAGCAGCTTACAGCGGGCCCCCTACGAGCAGTACTTC.

This clone was seen repeatedly, ten times or more. This chain connects TRBV19 to TRBJ2-3; D unresolved. Germline V lookup: CDR1 LNHDA, CDR2 SQIVND (reference sequence). The V end was cut by 3 bases, the J end by 7 bases, with 5 bases between. The CDR3 is 11 amino acids. This chain's CDR3 is CASSIMNTQYF. The DNA of the CDR3 is TGTGCCAGTAGTATCATGAATACGCAGTATTTT.

This clone came up once. The chain combines TRBV30 with TRBJ2-2; TRBD2 matches 12 bases. From germline, CDR1 is GTSNPN and CDR2 SVGIG (reference sequence). The CDR3 consists of 16 residues. Trimming cost V 1 base and J 6 bases; bases outside gene matches: 6. This chain's CDR3 is CAWSDPTSGRPGELFF. For the CDR3, the DNA is TGTGCCTGGAGTGACCCAACTAGCGGGAGGCCCGGGGAGCTGTTTTTT.

The rearrangement links TRBV7-2 to TRBJ2-1, with 12 nucleotides matching TRBD2. V trimming: 2 bases; J trimming: 6 bases; junction bases outside the gene matches: 5. Germline V CDR1 and CDR2: SGHTA, FQGNSA. The CDR3 loop spans 16 amino acids. The CDR3 loop is CASSLRMGLAGNEQFF. CDR3 nucleotide sequence: TGTGCCAGCAGCTTACGAATGGGACTAGCGGGCAATGAGCAGTTCTTC.

This clone has only one observation. The genes are TRBV5-4 and TRBJ2-5; 12 bases agree with TRBD2. The germline CDR1 and CDR2 sequences are SGHNT and YYREEE (reference sequence). The CDR3 covers 15 residues. With V trimmed by 5 bases and J by 4 bases, 6 bases remained unmatched. CDR3 in amino acids: CASSSGTSGPETQYF. The CDR3 coding sequence is TGTGCCAGCAGTTCCGGGACTAGCGGGCCAGAGACCCAGTACTTC.

In this sample, this clone turned up a few times. The rearrangement joins TRBV19 to TRBJ2-3; D is unclear. Germline CDR1 is LNHDA and CDR2 is SQIVND (reference sequence). Between the trimmed V and J ends, which lost 1 base and 0 bases, there was a span of 11 bases. The CDR3 has 16 amino acids. DNA of the CDR3: TGTGCCAGTAGTATAGGATGGCAGCCCAGCACAGATACGCAGTATTTT. Translated: CASSIGWQPSTDTQYF.